This paragraph covers one TCR beta chain sequence. No antigen is known for it. Arm-PCR of CDR3 regions and iRepertoire HTBI primers were used to build TCR beta libraries. TCRdb itself ran the multiplex PCR reads through MiXCR, one entry per CDR3 protein. This repertoire shows around 400,000 distinct CDR3 sequences, around 23% found once; its top ten account for around 15%. These data are taken from a study of regulatory T cells in long-lasting Graves disease. Germline V CDR1 and CDR2: SGHRS, YFSETQ. This CDR3 comprises 15 residues. V dropped 5 bases and J dropped 2; count of bases not matched to a gene: 4. Study findings and constraints: Persistent disease samples used TRBV28, TRBJ1-2 and TRBJ2-5 preferentially.

Stated time point: persistent/refractory GD, antithyroid drugs over 5 years with positive TRAb. There was RNA extracted from PBMCs, and the TCR library was made from it. The receptor was isolated from a female donor with Graves disease. The rearrangement links TRBV5-1 to TRBJ2-7; 13 nucleotides align to TRBD2. The sample here was peripheral blood mononuclear cells (PBMCs), taken when the disease was refractory, from a patient treated with antithyroid drugs. The CDR3 nucleotides are TGCGCCAGCAGAACGGGACTAGCGGGGACCTACGAGCAGTACTTC. Residues: CASRTGLAGTYEQYF.